Listed below are T cell receptor beta chains from one sample, sequenced in a study of shared clonotypes between healthy human individuals. Clones were sequenced by immunoSEQ multiplex PCR, and TCRdb holds only the in-frame ones, with some missing. This table holds 2 million to 3 million clones, more than 85% found once. Sequencing was performed on naive CD4+ T cells from PBMCs. The receptor set was obtained from a man younger than 30 in good health. Some clones in this sample may be carry-over from other donors' samples. Both conserved end residues are part of each CDR3. The order of the fields is V gene, D gene, CDR3 protein. D genes are given only for firm matches.

TRBV6-5	TRBD2	CASGGGRGTYNEQFF
TRBV7-9	-	CASRWGGTEAFF
TRBV28	-	CASRGPNQPQHF
TRBV18	-	CASSRVEDRKNIQYF
TRBV6-6	TRBD2	CASKTGGGNEQFF
TRBV2	TRBD2	CASRGLAGGPRELFF
TRBV28	-	CASTGYNEQFF
TRBV5-4	-	CASSSTLGGETQYF
TRBV11-2	TRBD1	CASSSRTGGNEQFF
TRBV6-1	-	CASRQTGTGEAFF
TRBV27	TRBD1	CASSPDRVQPQHF
TRBV5-1	-	CASSLREETQYF
TRBV5-1	TRBD2	CASSLGLAGATDTQYF
TRBV6-5	-	CASTQRGTDTQYF
TRBV5-1	-	CASSASTGLDYEQYF